These T cell receptor beta chains were read from a single sample in a study of cytomegalovirus exposure and HLA in healthy donors. TCRdb keeps only in-frame clones here, not all; method: immunoSEQ multiplex PCR. The sample yields 100,000 to 150,000 clones, 80% seen once. The sample consisted of PBMCs. All receptors derive from a man younger than 45 in good health and CMV-seropositive. Both conserved end residues are part of each CDR3. Fields, in order: D gene, CDR3 length, V gene, J gene, clone size, CDR3 DNA, CDR3 protein. D genes are given only for firm matches. Clone size is stated in some rows and not others, as once, few, many or a class when expanded.

TRBD2,18,TRBV5-1,TRBJ2-5,.,TGCGCCAGCAGCCCCGGGGGGACTAGCGACTGGGGCCAAGAGACCCAGTACTTC,CASSPGGTSDWGQETQYF
.,14,TRBV7-8,TRBJ1-1,few,TGTGCCAGCAGCTTAGCCTCCATCTCGGCGGGAGCTTTCTTT,CASSLASISAGAFF
TRBD1,15,TRBV4-1,TRBJ2-7,.,TGCGCCAGCAGCCAACCCGGGACAGAGATCTACGAGCAGTACTTC,CASSQPGTEIYEQYF
.,14,TRBV5-1,TRBJ1-2,.,TGCGCCAGCAGCTTGGCCCGGGGGTTGTATGGCTACACCTTC,CASSLARGLYGYTF
.,16,TRBV14,TRBJ1-2,.,TGTGCCAGCAGCCAAGATCCCAGGGGTGGAATCTATGGCTACACCTTC,CASSQDPRGGIYGYTF
.,15,TRBV15,TRBJ2-2,once,TGTGCCACCAGCAGAGTAGGGGCCAACACCGGGGAGCTGTTTTTT,CATSRVGANTGELFF
.,15,TRBV27,TRBJ2-7,.,TGTGCCAGCAGGAGGACCGGGAGAGGATTCTACGAGCAGTACTTC,CASRRTGRGFYEQYF
TRBD2,18,TRBV7-8,TRBJ2-3,.,TGTGCCAGCAGCGCTCGACTAGCGGGGGGGCTCAGCACAGATACGCAGTATTTT,CASSARLAGGLSTDTQYF
.,14,TRBV18,TRBJ2-7,.,TGTGCCAGCTCACCAGGGGGAGGAGACTACGAGCAGTACTTC,CASSPGGGDYEQYF
.,16,TRBV2,TRBJ2-7,.,TGTGCCAGCAGGGTACCCCCAGGGGTCCTCGGCTACGAGCAGTACTTC,CASRVPPGVLGYEQYF
TRBD2,16,TRBV6-5,TRBJ2-2,.,TGTGCCAGCAGTTACTCAGGGAGCGGGGGGGTCGGGGAGCTGTTTTTT,CASSYSGSGGVGELFF
.,12,TRBV5-1,TRBJ2-2,.,TGCGCCAGCAGCCGGGTTGACGGGGAGCTGTTTTTT,CASSRVDGELFF
.,12,TRBV6-1,TRBJ1-1,few,TGTGCCAGCACTACGATTCCCTGGGAAGCTTTCTTT,CASTTIPWEAFF
.,14,TRBV6-5,TRBJ2-7,.,TGTGCCAGCAGTTACCTGGGGGGACAGCCAGAGCAGTACTTC,CASSYLGGQPEQYF
.,15,TRBV6-5,TRBJ2-5,.,TGTGCCAGCAGTCTACTCCGAGGCTCCGAAGAGACCCAGTACTTC,CASSLLRGSEETQYF
TRBD1,13,TRBV29-1,TRBJ1-2,.,TGCAGCGTTGATACAGGGGGAGTAAGTGGCTACACCTTC,CSVDTGGVSGYTF
TRBD2,16,TRBV5-4,TRBJ2-1,.,TGTGCCAGCAGCGACGTAGCGGGGGGGCCAGGGACTGAGCAGTTCTTC,CASSDVAGGPGTEQFF